What follows are 29 T cell receptor beta chains derived from one specimen sequenced in a study of graft-versus-host responses after intestinal transplantation. The antigens these receptors bind are not known. Sequenced by immunoSEQ multiplex PCR; TCRdb stores in-frame clones only, minus some. The data hold 84,000 or so clones, with around 93% observed a single time. The sequenced sample was unstimulated CD8+ T cells sorted from spleen or lymph node cells, obtained before transplant. Source of these receptors: a human donor who was the organ donor for an intestinal transplant.

CDR3 DNA: TGTGCCAGCAGCCTAGGGGGGGGTTCGAACACTGAAGCTTTCTTT. Its protein product is CASSLGGGSNTEAFF. This chain joins TRBV27 and TRBJ1-1, with D tentatively TRBD1 (6 bases). CDR1 MNHEY and CDR2 SMNVEV come from the germline V gene (reference sequence). CDR3 length equals 15 residues. The V gene lost 6 bases and the J gene lost 1 base, with 15 bases spanning the gap.

The rearrangement uses TRBV9 and TRBJ2-1, with D tentatively TRBD1 (8 bases). This CDR3 spans 16 amino acids. Trimming took 0 bases from V and 6 from J, leaving 16 bases between them. Per germline, CDR1 SGDLS and CDR2 YYNGEE. The CDR3 region has the DNA TGTGCCAGCAGCGTAGGACCCTACAGGGGGGGCAATGAGCAGTTCTTC. Amino acid sequence: CASSVGPYRGGNEQFF.

As regards this clone: Other DNA sequences from this sample encode an identical CDR3 as well. This rearrangement joins TRBV19 to TRBJ1-1; D not certain. Trimming cost V 6 bases and J 1 base, with 9 bases left between them. Germline assignment: CDR1 LNHDA and CDR2 SQIVND (reference sequence). The CDR3 contains 13 residues. In nucleotides, the CDR3 is TGTGCCAGTAGGTTATTCAGGAACACTGAAGCTTTCTTT. Its protein is CASRLFRNTEAFF.

The chain carries TRBV2 and TRBJ1-5, with D perhaps TRBD1 (5 bases). Trimming took 6 bases from V and 0 from J, leaving 18 bases between them. The germline V gene encodes CDR1 SNHLY and CDR2 FYNNEI. CDR3 length equals 17 residues. The CDR3 region has the DNA TGTGCCAGCAGACTCACCCAGACAGACCATAGCAATCAGCCCCAGCATTTT. The encoded protein is CASRLTQTDHSNQPQHF.

This rearrangement joins TRBV14 to TRBJ2-7; D gene uncertain. The CDR3 contains 10 residues. V was shortened by 6 bases and J by 5 bases, with 5 bases between the two germline ends. CDR1 is SGHDN and CDR2 is FVKESK in the germline V gene. The DNA for the CDR3 is TGTGCCAGCAGGGCCCACGAGCAGTACTTC. Translated, it gives CASRAHEQYF.

The gene calls are TRBV19 and TRBJ2-3, with a tentative D call TRBD1 (5 bases). Germline loops: CDR1 LNHDA, CDR2 SQIVND (reference sequence). V lost 7 bases to trimming and J lost 3 bases, with 17 bases between them. This CDR3 has 15 amino acids. In DNA, the CDR3 is TGTGCCAGTACTAAAAGGGCAGGGCGGACAGATACGCAGTATTTT. Translation: CASTKRAGRTDTQYF.

The gene calls are TRBV27 and TRBJ2-3; 8 positions agree with TRBD2. V gave up 3 bases and J gave up 1 base; unmatched junction bases: 3. This CDR3 is 15 amino acids long. Germline V gene lookup returns CDR1 MNHEY and CDR2 SMNVEV (reference sequence). In DNA, the CDR3 is TGTGCCAGCAGTTTCTTCGGGGGGGGCACAGATACGCAGTATTTT. The encoded protein is CASSFFGGGTDTQYF.

V usage is TRBV28 and J usage is TRBJ2-3, with 10 bases matching TRBD2. The germline V gene has CDR1 MDHEN and CDR2 SYDVKM. This CDR3 spans 17 amino acids. After removal of 8 bases from V and 2 bases from J, the junction contained 13 bases not matched to a gene. This CDR3 reads CASYGIELAGLTDTQYF. The CDR3 nucleotides are TGTGCCAGCTACGGGATCGAACTAGCGGGGCTCACAGATACGCAGTATTTT.

This rearrangement joins TRBV4-3 to TRBJ2-2, with unresolved D. The CDR3 runs 18 residues. Looked up from germline, CDR1 is LGHNA and CDR2 is YSLEER. V was cut by 0 bases and J by 0 bases, with 14 bases left in between. The CDR3 nucleotides are TGCGCCAGCAGCCAAGATCTACCCCCGCTAGCGAACACCGGGGAGCTGTTTTTT. Translating it yields CASSQDLPPLANTGELFF.

The rearrangement links TRBV9 to TRBJ2-7; 7 nucleotides align to TRBD1. CDR3 length: 15 amino acids. The germline V gene encodes CDR1 SGDLS and CDR2 YYNGEE. V lost 3 bases, J lost 2 bases, and 8 bases stayed unmatched. CDR3 protein: CASSGTGEYPYEQYF. The CDR3 nucleotides read TGTGCCAGCAGCGGCACAGGGGAATATCCCTACGAGCAGTACTTC. Combining the CDR3 with reference TRBV9 and TRBJ2-7 gives the whole variable domain DSGVTQTPKHLITATGQRVTLRCSPRSGDLSVYWYQQSLDQGLQFLIQYYNGEERAKGNILERFSAQQFPDLHSELNLSSLELGDSALYFCASSGTGEYPYEQYFGPGTRLTVT.

This chain links TRBV28 with TRBJ2-1; a possible D gene is TRBD2 (6 bases). CDR3 length: 21 residues. Germline assignment: CDR1 MDHEN and CDR2 SYDVKM. The V and J ends lost 1 base and 2 bases respectively, with 27 bases between them. This CDR3 is CASSLSIRGTLRSAPYNEQFF. The CDR3 region has the DNA TGTGCCAGCAGTTTATCCATCCGGGGGACCCTGAGGAGTGCGCCCTACAATGAGCAGTTCTTC.

This sequence joins TRBV4-2 and TRBJ2-1; D remains ambiguous. Germline CDR1 LGHNA, CDR2 YNFKEQ. V was clipped by 4 bases and J by 0 bases, with 16 bases between them. The CDR3 covers 17 residues. Here the CDR3 DNA reads TGTGCCAGCAGCCGAGCTAGTTTTGTCCGCTCCTACAATGAGCAGTTCTTC. This translates into CASSRASFVRSYNEQFF.

The chain joins TRBV18 to TRBJ2-7; D might be TRBD1 (6 bases). With 4 bases removed from V and 3 bases from J, the gap between germline ends came to 7 bases. This CDR3 comprises 12 residues. Germline-derived CDR1 and CDR2 are KGHSH and LQKENI. CDR3 residues: CASSLDSYEQYF. In DNA form, the CDR3 reads TGTGCCAGCTCACTGGACAGCTACGAGCAGTACTTC.

This chain connects TRBV27 to TRBJ2-3; TRBD2 aligns across 9 bases. Germline V lookup: CDR1 MNHEY, CDR2 SMNVEV (reference sequence). The CDR3 extends over 17 amino acids. Trimming cost V 5 bases and J 3 bases; bases outside gene matches: 12. For the CDR3, the DNA is TGTGCCAGCAGTCCCCCCGGGAGCGGGAGGACGACAGATACGCAGTATTTT. This codes for CASSPPGSGRTTDTQYF.

V and J are TRBV18 and TRBJ2-7; tentatively, D is TRBD1 (5 bases). Germline CDR1 KGHSH, CDR2 LQKENI. The CDR3 runs to 14 residues. Trimming removed 3 bases at V and 1 base at J, with 10 bases between. The CDR3 DNA reads TGTGCCAGCTCACCCGCTGACAGTTCCTACGAGCAGTACTTC. Its translation is CASSPADSSYEQYF.

CDR3 coding DNA: TGTGCCAGCACCTCACCCGGAGATACGCAGTATTTT. Its translation is CASTSPGDTQYF. The rearrangement uses TRBV7-8 and TRBJ2-3; no firm D call. From germline, CDR1 is SGHVS and CDR2 FQNEAQ. Trimming cost V 7 bases and J 5 bases, with 10 bases left between them. The CDR3 is 12 residues long.

The chain is built from TRBV2 and TRBJ2-3, with TRBD2 as a possible D gene (5 bases). The CDR3 has 11 amino acids. Germline V gene data show CDR1 as SNHLY and CDR2 as FYNNEI. V was shortened by 5 bases and J by 6 bases, with 6 bases between the two germline ends. The CDR3 DNA reads TGTGCCAGCAGTACGGGGGATACGCAGTATTTT. Its protein is CASSTGDTQYF.

The V gene is TRBV7-9, the J gene TRBJ2-3; TRBD2 matches at 8 bases. Germline V gene lookup returns CDR1 SEHNR and CDR2 FQNEAQ (reference sequence). CDR3 length equals 14 residues. V lost 3 bases and J lost 2; bases outside the gene matches: 1. CDR3 amino acids: CASSFSGTTDTQYF. As DNA, the CDR3 is TGTGCCAGCAGCTTTAGCGGGACCACAGATACGCAGTATTTT.

The chain links TRBV30 to TRBJ1-4, with a possible D match to TRBD1 (6 bases). Germline assignment: CDR1 GTSNPN and CDR2 SVGIG (reference sequence). V was trimmed by 8 bases and J by 6 bases, leaving 19 bases between them. This CDR3 is 14 amino acids long. CDR3 in amino acids: CAGSTGNRDEKLFF. DNA for the CDR3: TGTGCCGGTAGTACAGGGAATCGAGATGAAAAACTGTTTTTT.

A single count supports this clone. The chain is built from TRBV28 and TRBJ2-7; a possible D gene is TRBD2 (6 bases). Trimming left V 5 bases short and J 0 bases short, with 11 bases between. Germline CDR1 reads MDHEN; CDR2 reads SYDVKM. The CDR3 sequence is 14 residues long. Here the CDR3 reads CASSLLADSYEQYF. The CDR3 bases are TGTGCCAGCAGTCTATTAGCGGACTCCTACGAGCAGTACTTC.

The V call is TRBV19, the J call TRBJ1-1, with D unresolved. CDR3 length equals 15 residues. Germline V lookup: CDR1 LNHDA, CDR2 SQIVND (reference sequence). The ends were cut back, 3 bases at V and 1 base at J, with 12 bases in the middle. CDR3 in amino acids: CASSMSLSGNTEAFF. CDR3 bases: TGTGCCAGTAGTATGAGCCTTTCCGGGAACACTGAAGCTTTCTTT. Based on the CDR3 plus reference TRBV19 and TRBJ1-1, the full variable domain is DGGITQSPKYLFRKEGQNVTLSCEQNLNHDAMYWYRQDPGQGLRLIYYSQIVNDFQKGDIAEGYSVSREKKESFPLTVTSAQKNPTAFYLCASSMSLSGNTEAFFGQGTRLTVV.

J is TRBJ2-5 and V is TRBV7-9; a possible D gene is TRBD2 (5 bases). Deletions cut 5 bases from V and 0 bases from J, with 13 bases between. Germline V gives CDR1 SEHNR, CDR2 FQNEAQ (reference sequence). The CDR3 is 15 residues long. This CDR3 is CASSQNSGYQETQYF. In DNA form, the CDR3 reads TGTGCCAGCAGCCAGAATTCGGGGTACCAAGAGACCCAGTACTTC. The full variable domain, with the rest looked up from reference TRBV7-9 and TRBJ2-5, is DTGVSQNPRHKITKRGQNVTFRCDPISEHNRLYWYRQTLGQGPEFLTYFQNEAQLEKSRLLSDRFSAERPKGSFSTLEIQRTEQGDSAMYLCASSQNSGYQETQYFGPGTRLLVL.

The rearrangement links TRBV30 to TRBJ2-3; 8 nucleotides agree with TRBD2. There are 14 residues in the CDR3. CDR1 is GTSNPN, CDR2 SVGIG, per germline (reference sequence). V lost 4 bases to trimming and J lost 1 base; unmatched junction nucleotides: 4. The CDR3 reads CAWNQAGGTDTQYF. The CDR3 coding sequence is TGTGCCTGGAATCAAGCGGGGGGCACAGATACGCAGTATTTT.

In its sample, this clone was seen once. The chain links TRBV30 to TRBJ2-5; TRBD2 matches 8 bases. The germline CDR1 and CDR2 sequences are GTSNPN and SVGIG (reference sequence). The CDR3 contains 14 residues. Germline trimming cut 3 bases from V and 5 bases from J; bases unmatched to any gene: 8. The CDR3 spells CAWSRGGRGETQYF. Here the CDR3 DNA reads TGTGCCTGGAGCCGGGGGGGCCGAGGGGAGACCCAGTACTTC.

This rearrangement joins TRBV29-1 to TRBJ2-7; 8 bases line up with TRBD1. The CDR3 length is 16 residues. J was trimmed by 3 bases and V by 5 bases; bases with no gene match: 15. CDR1 is SQVTM and CDR2 is ANQGSEA in the germline V gene. CDR3 sequence: CSVTFVVGTGRYEQYF. CDR3 sequence (DNA): TGCAGCGTTACTTTTGTTGTAGGGACAGGCCGCTACGAGCAGTACTTC.

The chain has TRBV28 and TRBJ2-5; no clear D gene. The CDR3 covers 14 residues. Germline CDR1 is MDHEN and CDR2 is SYDVKM. The V gene lost 8 bases and the J gene lost 3 bases, with 16 bases spanning the gap. The CDR3 protein is CASVNRVAKETQYF. The CDR3 DNA follows: TGTGCCAGCGTAAACCGGGTCGCAAAAGAGACCCAGTACTTC. The full variable domain, in which reference TRBV28 and TRBJ2-5 provide the parts outside the CDR3, is DVKVTQSSRYLVKRTGEKVFLECVQDMDHENMFWYRQDPGLGLRLIYFSYDVKMKEKGDIPEGYSVSREKKERFSLILESASTNQTSMYLCASVNRVAKETQYFGPGTRLLVL.

V gene TRBV9 combines with J gene TRBJ1-2, with D tentatively TRBD1 (5 bases). Germline CDR1 and CDR2: SGDLS and YYNGEE. This CDR3 comprises 13 residues. Trimming cost V 4 bases and J 8 bases, with 15 bases left between them. This CDR3 is CASSSGGYAGYTF. The DNA of the CDR3 is TGTGCCAGCAGCTCCGGGGGGTATGCGGGCTACACCTTC.

The chain carries TRBV27 and TRBJ2-7; 7 bases line up with TRBD1. The CDR3 length is 15 residues. Germline CDR1 reads MNHEY; CDR2 reads SMNVEV (reference sequence). The V gene end was trimmed by 5 bases and the J gene end by 1 base; junction bases not matched to a gene: 8. CDR3 nucleotide sequence: TGTGCCAGCAGTCCGAAAGAGGACAGGTCCTACGAGCAGTACTTC. Translating it yields CASSPKEDRSYEQYF.

The J gene is TRBJ1-1, the V gene TRBV6-5, with TRBD1 matching 10 bases. Germline-derived CDR1 and CDR2 are MNHEY and SVGAGI. The CDR3 contains 15 residues. V shed 2 bases, J shed 3 bases, and the junction held 3 bases outside the gene matches. CDR3 nucleotide sequence: TGTGCCAGCAGTTACAGGACAGGGGGAGACACTGAAGCTTTCTTT. This gives the protein CASSYRTGGDTEAFF.